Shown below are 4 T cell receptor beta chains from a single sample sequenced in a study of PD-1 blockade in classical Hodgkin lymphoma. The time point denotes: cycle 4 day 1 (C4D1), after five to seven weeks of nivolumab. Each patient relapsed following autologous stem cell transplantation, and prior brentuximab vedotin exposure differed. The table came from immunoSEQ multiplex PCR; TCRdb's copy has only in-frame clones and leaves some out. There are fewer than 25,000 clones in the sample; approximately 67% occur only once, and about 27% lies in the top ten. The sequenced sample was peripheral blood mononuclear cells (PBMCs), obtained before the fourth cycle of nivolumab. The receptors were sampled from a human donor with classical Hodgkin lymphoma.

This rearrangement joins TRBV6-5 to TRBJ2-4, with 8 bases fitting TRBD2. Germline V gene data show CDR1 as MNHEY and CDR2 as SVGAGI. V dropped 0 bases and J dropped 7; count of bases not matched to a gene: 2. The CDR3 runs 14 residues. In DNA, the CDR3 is TGTGCCAGCAGTTACTCAGCGGGGGAGAACATTCAGTACTTC. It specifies CASSYSAGENIQYF.

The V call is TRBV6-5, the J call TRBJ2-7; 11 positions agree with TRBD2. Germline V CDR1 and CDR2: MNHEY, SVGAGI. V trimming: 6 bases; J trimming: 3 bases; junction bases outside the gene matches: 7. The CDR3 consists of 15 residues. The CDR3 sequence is CASRDLAGGFYEQYF. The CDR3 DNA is TGTGCCAGCAGAGATCTAGCGGGGGGTTTCTACGAGCAGTACTTC.

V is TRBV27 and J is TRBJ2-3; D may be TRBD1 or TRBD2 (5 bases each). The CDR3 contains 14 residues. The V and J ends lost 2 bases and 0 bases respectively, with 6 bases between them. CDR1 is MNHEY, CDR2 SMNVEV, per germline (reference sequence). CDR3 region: CASSLRDSTDTQYF. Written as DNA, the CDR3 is TGTGCCAGCAGTTTAAGGGACAGCACAGATACGCAGTATTTT.

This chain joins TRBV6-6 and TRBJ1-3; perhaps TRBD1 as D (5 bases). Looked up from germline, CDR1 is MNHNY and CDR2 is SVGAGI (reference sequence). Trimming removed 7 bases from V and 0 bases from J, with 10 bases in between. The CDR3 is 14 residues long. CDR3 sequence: CASKRQSSGNTIYF. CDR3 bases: TGTGCCAGCAAACGACAGAGCTCTGGAAACACCATATATTTT.